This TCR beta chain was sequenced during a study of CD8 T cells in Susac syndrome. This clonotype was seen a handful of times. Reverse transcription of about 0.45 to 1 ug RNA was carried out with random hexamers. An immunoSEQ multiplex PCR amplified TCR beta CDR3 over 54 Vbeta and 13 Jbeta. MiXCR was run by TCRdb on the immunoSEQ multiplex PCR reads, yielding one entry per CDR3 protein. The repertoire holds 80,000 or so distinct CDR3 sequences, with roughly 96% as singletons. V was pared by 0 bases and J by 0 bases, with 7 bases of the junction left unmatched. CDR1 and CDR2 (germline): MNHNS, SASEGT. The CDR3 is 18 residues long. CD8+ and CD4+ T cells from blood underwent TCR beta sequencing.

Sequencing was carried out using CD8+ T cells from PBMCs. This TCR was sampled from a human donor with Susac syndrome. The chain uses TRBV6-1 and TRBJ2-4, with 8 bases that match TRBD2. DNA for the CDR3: TGTGCCAGCAGTGAAGCGGGGACTAGATCCCTAGCCAAAAACATTCAGTACTTC. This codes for CASSEAGTRSLAKNIQYF.